Each of the 28 T cell receptor beta chains below was sequenced from the same sample in a study. The sorted Tregs were CD4+CD25+CD127-/low cells. One entry per CDR3 protein results from TCRdb running MiXCR on the 5' RACE reads. The sample yields under 65,000 distinct CDR3 sequences, 20% seen once. Sequences were obtained from tumor-infiltrating Tregs sorted from the breast tumor. These receptors were taken from a female donor with breast cancer.

In its sample, this clonotype was seen many times. This chain uses TRBV5-6 with TRBJ1-2; TRBD1 is a possible D gene (5 bases). Deletions cut 1 base from V and 4 bases from J, with 8 bases between. CDR3 length: 13 residues. CDR1 and CDR2 from the germline V gene are SGHDT and YYEEEE. CDR3 protein: CASSLQGTYGYTF. Written as DNA, the CDR3 is TGTGCCAGCAGCTTGCAAGGGACCTATGGCTACACCTTC.

To note about this clonotype: A much larger clone lies a single base off, so this may be a read error. V and J are TRBV20-1 and TRBJ1-5, with 7 positions matching TRBD1. V was clipped by 4 bases and J by 5 bases; unmatched bases: 8. CDR1 is DFQATT and CDR2 is SNEGSKA in the germline V gene (reference sequence). The CDR3 is 14 amino acids. CDR3 nucleotide sequence: TGCAGTGCTAACCGGGTCAGGGGGGATCAGCCCCAGCATTTT. This translates into CSANRVRGDQPQHF.

This clonotype was detected a few times. This sequence joins TRBV7-2 and TRBJ2-7; 9 bases are shared with TRBD2. Germline CDR1 and CDR2: SGHTA and FQGNSA. There are 14 residues in the CDR3. With 6 bases clipped from V and 4 bases from J, the junction kept 7 bases outside the gene matches. DNA for the CDR3: TGTGCCAGCAGGCCGAGCGGGGGGAGTTACGAGCAGTACTTC. Translation gives CASRPSGGSYEQYF.

In this sample, this clonotype turned up a few times. The gene calls are TRBV20-1 and TRBJ1-5, with TRBD1 as a possible D gene (6 bases). V was shortened by 7 bases and J by 2 bases, with 12 bases between the two germline ends. CDR1 is DFQATT and CDR2 is SNEGSKA in the germline V gene (reference sequence). This CDR3 contains 13 residues. CDR3 amino acids: CSVPGDRNQPQHF. CDR3 nucleotide sequence: TGCAGTGTCCCAGGGGATCGCAATCAGCCCCAGCATTTT.

Comment on this clonotype: The CDR3 end shows no conserved phenylalanine or tryptophan, and so a read error is likely. This rearrangement joins TRBV20-1 to TRBJ1-4, with 10 nucleotides matching TRBD1. V was clipped by 7 bases and J by 7 bases; unmatched bases: 6. Germline V gives CDR1 DFQATT, CDR2 SNEGSKA (reference sequence). The CDR3 totals 13 residues. In DNA, the CDR3 is TGCAGTGTTACAGACAGGGGGCTTGAAAAACTGTTTATT. Its protein product is CSVTDRGLEKLFI.

This clonotype was detected a few times. The chain carries TRBV5-1 and TRBJ2-7, with 11 bases matching TRBD2. Germline V gives CDR1 SGHRS, CDR2 YFSETQ. V dropped 4 bases and J dropped 3; count of bases not matched to a gene: 12. There are 17 residues in the CDR3. The CDR3 bases are TGCGCCAGCAGCCGAAAAGAGGGGACTAGCGGTCGCTACGAGCAGTACTTC. Amino acid sequence: CASSRKEGTSGRYEQYF.

The rearrangement links TRBV25-1 to TRBJ2-3, with a tentative D call TRBD2 (6 bases). V lost 2 bases and J lost 2, with 8 bases in between. Germline V lookup: CDR1 MGHDK, CDR2 SYGVNS. The CDR3 loop spans 14 amino acids. CDR3 in amino acids: CASSEGGITDTQYF. CDR3 coding DNA: TGTGCCAGCAGTGAAGGGGGGATCACAGATACGCAGTATTTT.

The chain links TRBV18 to TRBJ2-2; no reliable D call. Trimming pared 2 bases from V and 4 bases from J, leaving 5 bases between. This CDR3 has 13 amino acids. From germline, CDR1 is KGHSH and CDR2 LQKENI. The CDR3 region has the DNA TGTGCCAGCTCACCATTCGCCACCGGGGAGCTGTTTTTT. It encodes CASSPFATGELFF.

This chain links TRBV10-3 with TRBJ2-1; 7 bases agree with TRBD1. There are 16 residues in the CDR3. V was pared by 3 bases and J by 6 bases, with 11 bases of the junction left unmatched. Germline CDR1 and CDR2: ENHRY and SYGVKD. The CDR3 is CAISEGVPGGSNEQFF. CDR3 nucleotides: TGTGCCATCAGTGAAGGAGTGCCAGGGGGAAGCAATGAGCAGTTCTTC.

This clonotype has just a few counts. The chain carries TRBV6-1 and TRBJ1-2; D is uncertain. V was shortened by 3 bases and J by 4 bases, with 0 bases between the two germline ends. Looked up from germline, CDR1 is MNHNS and CDR2 is SASEGT. The CDR3 runs to 10 residues. CDR3 amino acids: CASSDYGYTF. CDR3 coding DNA: TGTGCCAGCAGTGACTATGGCTACACCTTC.

This clonotype was counted many times. The chain carries TRBV29-1 and TRBJ1-2, with 8 bases lining up with TRBD1. V was clipped by 5 bases and J by 4 bases; unmatched bases: 12. CDR3 length: 15 amino acids. From germline, CDR1 is SQVTM and CDR2 ANQGSEA. CDR3 amino acids: CSVPTTGASGYGYTF. The CDR3, as DNA: TGCAGCGTTCCCACGACAGGGGCGTCAGGCTATGGCTACACCTTC.

This clonotype appeared a few times. The chain carries TRBV15 and TRBJ1-2, with TRBD1 matching over 7 bases. Germline CDR1 is LNHNV and CDR2 is YYDKDF (reference sequence). V lost 1 base to trimming and J lost 5 bases; unmatched junction nucleotides: 7. The length of the CDR3 is 15 residues. As DNA, the CDR3 is TGTGCCACCAGCAGAGGTCGGGCAGGGGGGTATGGCTACACCTTC. This translates into CATSRGRAGGYGYTF.

In this sample, this clonotype turned up many times. CDR3 region: CSARGQTSTDTQYF. The CDR3 DNA reads as TGCAGTGCTCGTGGACAGACTAGCACAGATACGCAGTATTTT. V and J are TRBV20-1 and TRBJ2-3, with a possible D match to TRBD1 (6 bases). The CDR3 has 14 amino acids. Trimming left V 5 bases short and J 0 bases short, with 12 bases between. Germline CDR1 is DFQATT and CDR2 is SNEGSKA (reference sequence).

This clonotype is categorized as medium-sized (0.01 to 0.1%). The genes are TRBV6-2 or TRBV6-3 and TRBJ2-1; D possibly matches TRBD1 or TRBD2 (5 bases each). Germline V CDR1 and CDR2: MNHEY, SVGEGT. This CDR3 is built from 13 residues. The V and J ends lost 2 bases and 9 bases respectively, with 11 bases between them. CDR3 coding DNA: TGTGCCAGCAGTTACGGGGGTAGGGGTGAGCAGTTCTTC. Translated: CASSYGGRGEQFF.

The chain joins TRBV28 to TRBJ1-2, with 8 bases fitting TRBD1. The length of the CDR3 is 13 residues. Germline values: CDR1 MDHEN, CDR2 SYDVKM. The ends lost 4 bases at V and 8 bases at J; junction bases unmatched: 6. Written as DNA, the CDR3 is TGTGCCAGCAGTTCAGGGGGCCCGTGGGGCTACACCTTC. This encodes CASSSGGPWGYTF.

This clonotype rates as medium-sized. This chain connects TRBV4-1 to TRBJ2-7; the D is unclear. This CDR3 has 17 amino acids. Deletions cut 2 bases from V and 5 bases from J, with 22 bases between. The germline gives CDR1 MGHRA, CDR2 YSYEKL. CDR3 amino acids: CASSQTLLRGPRHEQYF. DNA of the CDR3: TGCGCCAGCAGCCAAACTCTCCTTAGAGGCCCTCGGCACGAGCAGTACTTC.

This clonotype was counted a few times. The genes are TRBV3-1 and TRBJ1-1; 7 bases fit TRBD1. The CDR3 length is 15 residues. Germline CDR1 reads LGHDT; CDR2 reads YNNKEL (reference sequence). The trim removed 3 bases at V and 3 bases at J, leaving 7 bases unmatched. For the CDR3, the DNA is TGTGCCAGCAGCCATGCAGACAGGGCTTACACTGAAGCTTTCTTT. Translated: CASSHADRAYTEAFF.

In its sample, this clonotype is medium-sized. The CDR3 DNA reads as TGCAGTGCTAGAGTTCTCCGCCAAGATACGCAGTATTTT. Translation gives CSARVLRQDTQYF. The chain links TRBV20-1 to TRBJ2-3; unclear D gene. The CDR3 has 13 residues. The germline V gene encodes CDR1 DFQATT and CDR2 SNEGSKA (reference sequence). V lost 1 base, J lost 5 bases, and 10 bases lay in between.

In this sample, this clonotype turned up many times. J is TRBJ1-5 and V is TRBV24-1; D not resolved. V was shortened by 3 bases and J by 2 bases, with 22 bases between the two germline ends. Germline lookup yields CDR1 KGHDR and CDR2 SFDVKD. The CDR3 is 19 amino acids. The CDR3: CATSDELWQPPLGNQPQHF. The DNA of the CDR3 is TGTGCCACCAGTGATGAACTCTGGCAGCCTCCCTTGGGCAATCAGCCCCAGCATTTT.

This clonotype turned up a few times. V is TRBV5-1 and J is TRBJ2-2, with D maybe TRBD2 (5 bases). V lost 5 bases to trimming and J lost 3 bases, with 8 bases between them. The CDR3 is made up of 13 amino acids. Germline CDR1 reads SGHRS; CDR2 reads YFSETQ. In DNA form, the CDR3 reads TGCGCCAGCAGGAGGGTTGACACCGGGGAGCTGTTTTTT. This gives the protein CASRRVDTGELFF.

This chain joins TRBV11-2 and TRBJ1-2; D possibly corresponds to TRBD1 (6 bases). Germline CDR1 reads SGHAT; CDR2 reads FQNNGV. The CDR3 runs to 14 residues. V shed 4 bases and J shed 3 bases, with 12 bases lying between them. The CDR3 nucleotides read TGTGCCAGCAGCTCATACGGACAGTACTATGGCTACACCTTC. Its translation: CASSSYGQYYGYTF. The variable domain in full, completed from reference TRBV11-2 and TRBJ1-2, reads EAGVAQSPRYKIIEKRQSVAFWCNPISGHATLYWYQQILGQGPKLLIQFQNNGVVDDSQLPKDRFSAERLKGVDSTLKIQPAKLEDSAVYLCASSSYGQYYGYTFGSGTRLTVV.

Points on this clonotype: Because it lacks the conserved phenylalanine or tryptophan at the end, this CDR3 is likely a read error. The chain carries TRBV10-2 and TRBJ1-1, with 10 bases identical to TRBD1. There are 15 residues in the CDR3. V dropped 8 bases and J dropped 4; count of bases not matched to a gene: 10. Germline V gene lookup returns CDR1 WSHSY and CDR2 SAAADI. DNA for the CDR3: TGCGCCAGCGGGGACAGGGGCCGCGCAACCACTGAAGCTTTCCCT. It translates to CASGDRGRATTEAFP.

This chain connects TRBV19 to TRBJ1-2, with 9 bases matching TRBD1. The CDR3 is made up of 17 amino acids. Germline-derived CDR1 and CDR2 are LNHDA and SQIVND (reference sequence). Trimming took 6 bases from V and 3 from J; bases not matched to a gene: 14. CDR3 protein: CASRAVRDRVTDYGYTF. In DNA, the CDR3 is TGTGCCAGTAGAGCGGTGAGGGACAGGGTTACCGACTATGGCTACACCTTC. Based on the CDR3 plus reference TRBV19 and TRBJ1-2, the full variable domain is DGGITQSPKYLFRKEGQNVTLSCEQNLNHDAMYWYRQDPGQGLRLIYYSQIVNDFQKGDIAEGYSVSREKKESFPLTVTSAQKNPTAFYLCASRAVRDRVTDYGYTFGSGTRLTVV.

The V call is TRBV5-1, the J call TRBJ1-4; D unresolved. The CDR3 is 13 residues long. The germline V and J ends were trimmed by 4 bases and 0 bases, with 4 bases remaining between them. In germline, CDR1 is SGHRS, CDR2 YFSETQ. DNA of the CDR3: TGCGCCAGCAGCGATGCAACTAATGAAAAACTGTTTTTT. Its translation: CASSDATNEKLFF.

This clonotype was seen ten or more times. The rearrangement joins TRBV12-3 or TRBV12-4 to TRBJ2-2, with a tentative D call TRBD2 (5 bases). Trimming removed 5 bases from V and 1 base from J, with 14 bases in between. The CDR3 is made up of 16 amino acids. CDR3 DNA sequence: TGTGCCAGCAGTCCCCCCGTAGCGAGGAACACCGGGGAGCTGTTTTTT. Translation gives CASSPPVARNTGELFF.

This sequence joins TRBV6-5 and TRBJ1-6; D remains ambiguous. Germline CDR1 MNHEY, CDR2 SVGAGI. V gave up 6 bases and J gave up 6 bases, with 15 bases separating them. The CDR3 is 15 amino acids. CDR3 in amino acids: CASRPDARPNSPLHF. In nucleotides, the CDR3 is TGTGCCAGCAGACCGGACGCCCGGCCTAATTCACCCCTCCACTTT.

This clonotype showed up just a few times. The J gene is TRBJ2-3, the V gene TRBV5-1; D might be TRBD2 (6 bases). The CDR3 spans 15 residues. V lost 4 bases, J lost 1 base, and 13 bases lay in between. CDR1 is SGHRS and CDR2 is YFSETQ in the germline V gene. The CDR3 sequence: CASSIGSSGTDTQYF. In DNA form, the CDR3 reads TGCGCCAGCAGCATCGGGAGCTCGGGCACAGATACGCAGTATTTT.

Comment on this clonotype: The conserved phenylalanine or tryptophan is not found at the CDR3 terminus, so this likely reflects a read error. The genes are TRBV13 and TRBJ1-1; no reliable D call. The germline V and J ends were trimmed by 5 bases and 3 bases, with 10 bases remaining between them. CDR1 is PRHDT, CDR2 FYEKMQ, per germline (reference sequence). CDR3 size: 13 residues. CDR3 DNA sequence: TGTGCCAGCAGCCCAACCGTGGACACTGAAGCTTTCCTT. Its protein product is CASSPTVDTEAFL.